This TCR beta chain appears in the sequencing data of a study of blood T cell repertoires in COVID-19 (dated by TCRdb to 2018 to 2021). Background on the whole study: Samples from collaborators originated in the United States, Italy and Spain and spanned both the acute and convalescent phases of COVID-19. The prospective study material was composed of cDNA or gDNA derived from T cells, B-cell-depleted T cells, or PBMCs. Deeply sampled blood TCRbeta repertoires from subjects exposed to, actively infected with, or recovered from COVID-19 were included in the dataset. The repertoires were released in a freely available public database meant as a resource for research on the immune response to SARS-CoV-2. The samples were drawn from the first 160 participants of the ongoing ImmuneRACE study and from 950 to 1,500 subjects provided by 6 global collaborators. A de-identified subject ID, COVID-19 status, age in years and sex were almost always included in the sample metadata. Where available, HLA class I and class II types were obtained from metadata supplied by the sample provider rather than from assay-based typing.

What the research found in general, with its limitations: How much clinical and demographic metadata was included differed by source and by participant, and the metadata was provided uncurated.

CDR1 SGHRS and CDR2 YFSETQ are derived from the germline V gene. V ends up 4 bases short and J 4 bases short, with an unmatched junction base count of 4. Including the terminal cysteine and phenylalanine, the CDR3 comprises 14 residues. The CDR3 DNA has 42 bases and is translated from base 1. TCRbeta CDR3 regions were amplified from genomic DNA using the immunoSEQ Assay, a bias-controlled multiplex PCR. The authors' pipeline ran thus. The number of nucleated cells in each sample was estimated by amplification of reference gene primers within the assay. To quantify the absolute abundance of each unique TCRbeta CDR3 rearrangement, sequence reads were collapsed and filtered. For each sample, productive Simpson clonality was calculated as the square root of Simpson's diversity index over productive rearrangements. TCRdb stores this immuneACCESS table with in-frame sequences only. Part of the clones is absent; in the studies checked, under half of the shortfall reflects unresolved V genes, and no reason is known for the rest. The V and J calls and clone size are taken from that table; D and trimming were inferred from the DNA. A total of more than 150,000 clones appear in this sample, 94% of them only once. Of the sample, about 0.8% is held by the ten largest clones.

One collaborating source in Seattle enrolled patients while the patients were actively infected and followed the patients over time throughout the course of disease. Each collaborating institution followed its own protocols to collect whole blood in K2EDTA tubes. For TCRbeta analysis, collaborator samples were shipped as frozen whole blood, as isolated PBMCs, or as DNA extracted from either sample type. To note about this clone: It lacks a known antigen. Base quality data are lacking; no much larger clone is found one base away.

The source material was peripheral blood. Recombination connected TRBV5-1 to TRBJ2-4, with 8 junctional bases fitting TRBD1. The receptor's source is a man aged 25-45 years with COVID-19, enrolled during active disease. Here is the DNA: TGCGCCAGCAGCACGGACAGGGCAAAAAACATTCAGTACTTC. This is translated as CASSTDRAKNIQYF.